This entry lists 21 T cell receptor beta chains sequenced from one sample in a study of T cell changes during pregnancy in multiple sclerosis (dated by TCRdb to between 2018 and 2020). The library was built by means of the immunoSEQ multiplex PCR assay. This immuneACCESS table, as held by TCRdb, lists in-frame sequences with V and J called but not all clones. Of the missing ones, under half trace to an unresolved V gene in checked studies; the others have no known cause. The sample records 70,000 to 95,000 clones, over 85% of which are singletons. The ten largest make up around 4.1% of the sample. The specimen was peripheral blood, collected in the first trimester of pregnancy. The receptors come from a female donor with multiple sclerosis, enrolled in a pregnancy study.

V and J are TRBV7-9 and TRBJ2-1, with no clear D. CDR3 length: 14 amino acids. In germline, CDR1 is SEHNR, CDR2 FQNEAQ (reference sequence). Trimming shortened V by 5 bases and J by 2 bases, and 10 bases separated the two germline ends. The CDR3 reads CASSAQSAYNEQFF. In DNA, the CDR3 is TGTGCCAGCAGCGCCCAGAGCGCCTACAATGAGCAGTTCTTC.

This clone has only one observation. The chain couples TRBV6-4 to TRBJ1-2, with no clear D. The V end was cut by 0 bases, the J end by 8 bases, with 4 bases between. The germline V gene encodes CDR1 MRHNA and CDR2 SNTAGT. CDR3 length: 11 residues. The CDR3 sequence: CASSDSRGYTF. The CDR3 DNA reads as TGTGCCAGCAGTGACTCGAGGGGCTACACCTTC.

This clone has only one observation. The rearrangement links TRBV7-3 to TRBJ1-1; tentative D call: TRBD1 (5 bases). The CDR3 runs to 15 residues. V lost 2 bases and J lost 3, with 13 bases in between. Germline loops: CDR1 SGHTA, CDR2 FQGTGA. In DNA, the CDR3 is TGTGCCAGCAGCTTATCAGGGAATTTGTACACTGAAGCTTTCTTT. It encodes CASSLSGNLYTEAFF.

The V and J genes are TRBV19 and TRBJ2-7, with D possibly matching TRBD1 (5 bases). Between the trimmed V and J ends, which lost 5 bases and 2 bases, there was a span of 16 bases. CDR1 is LNHDA, CDR2 SQIVND, per germline (reference sequence). This CDR3 has 15 amino acids. In nucleotides, the CDR3 is TGTGCCAGTAGTTTTACGACAACAGGAGCCTACGAGCAGTACTTC. Its protein product is CASSFTTTGAYEQYF. The entire variable domain, with the rest obtained from reference TRBV19 and TRBJ2-7, is as follows: DGGITQSPKYLFRKEGQNVTLSCEQNLNHDAMYWYRQDPGQGLRLIYYSQIVNDFQKGDIAEGYSVSREKKESFPLTVTSAQKNPTAFYLCASSFTTTGAYEQYFGPGTRLTVT.

This sequence joins TRBV6-1 and TRBJ2-5, with 12 bases identical to TRBD2. CDR1 is MNHNS, CDR2 SASEGT, per germline. With V trimmed by 4 bases and J by 1 base, 16 bases remained unmatched. This CDR3 region has 20 residues. CDR3 sequence reads: CASSARTLAGGLGTQETQYF. The DNA for the CDR3 is TGTGCCAGCAGTGCCCGGACGCTAGCGGGGGGGCTGGGAACCCAAGAGACCCAGTACTTC.

The CDR3 here is CASSSTGGSGGYTF. CDR3 DNA sequence: TGTGCCAGCAGCTCCACAGGGGGTAGCGGGGGCTACACCTTC. V and J are TRBV5-5 and TRBJ1-2, with 8 bases fitting TRBD1. The CDR3 totals 14 residues. The V gene end was trimmed by 3 bases and the J gene end by 8 bases; junction bases not matched to a gene: 9. CDR1 SGHKS and CDR2 YYEKEE come from the germline V gene (reference sequence).

The rearrangement joins TRBV7-9 to TRBJ2-5; 13 nucleotides align to TRBD2. Germline CDR1 SEHNR, CDR2 FQNEAQ (reference sequence). The length of the CDR3 is 17 residues. V lost 4 bases and J lost 0; bases outside the gene matches: 5. The CDR3: CASSSGLAGPYQETQYF. In DNA, the CDR3 is TGTGCCAGCAGCTCGGGACTAGCGGGACCGTACCAAGAGACCCAGTACTTC.

The chain recombines TRBV2 with TRBJ1-1; D gene uncertain. The CDR3 sequence is 11 residues long. Deletions cut 11 bases from V and 0 bases from J, with 7 bases between. Germline V CDR1 and CDR2: SNHLY, FYNNEI. This chain's CDR3 is CAPGVNTEAFF. The CDR3 DNA is TGTGCCCCCGGGGTGAACACTGAAGCTTTCTTT.

The gene calls are TRBV18 and TRBJ1-2; D is possibly TRBD1 (6 bases). This CDR3 is 15 amino acids long. Between the trimmed V and J ends, which lost 0 bases and 8 bases, there was a span of 16 bases. Germline loops: CDR1 KGHSH, CDR2 LQKENI. The chain's CDR3 is CASSPPLQGSGGYTF. Here the CDR3 DNA reads TGTGCCAGCTCACCACCGTTACAGGGTTCTGGAGGCTACACCTTC.

The genes are TRBV6-5 and TRBJ2-7; tentative D call: TRBD2 (5 bases). Trimming left V 0 bases short and J 2 bases short, with 8 bases between. This CDR3 comprises 14 residues. Germline values: CDR1 MNHEY, CDR2 SVGAGI. CDR3 coding DNA: TGTGCCAGCAGTTACTCGCTAGCTCCCTACGAGCAGTACTTC. Translated: CASSYSLAPYEQYF.

Only one count was recorded for this clone. This rearrangement joins TRBV7-9 to TRBJ2-3; 11 nucleotides align to TRBD2. V gave up 4 bases and J gave up 0 bases; unmatched junction bases: 3. CDR1 and CDR2 (germline): SEHNR, FQNEAQ (reference sequence). The CDR3 consists of 16 residues. CDR3 DNA: TGTGCCAGCAGCTACTGGACTAGCGGGAGCACAGATACGCAGTATTTT. This translates into CASSYWTSGSTDTQYF.

The V and J genes are TRBV30 and TRBJ2-6; D might be TRBD1 (7 bases). CDR1 and CDR2 (germline): GTSNPN, SVGIG (reference sequence). The CDR3 has 21 amino acids. The V end was cut by 0 bases, the J end by 1 base, with 25 bases between. The CDR3 spells CAWSVLGQGGFLGSGANVLTF. The DNA for the CDR3 is TGTGCCTGGAGTGTACTAGGGCAGGGGGGCTTTCTTGGGTCTGGGGCCAACGTCCTGACTTTC.

This chain links TRBV14 with TRBJ2-7, with D unresolved. V lost 0 bases to trimming and J lost 5 bases, with 14 bases between them. The CDR3 has 15 amino acids. CDR1 and CDR2 from the germline V gene are SGHDN and FVKESK. The DNA of the CDR3 is TGTGCCAGCAGCCAAGATTTGGCCCGACTCCACGAGCAGTACTTC. Encoded protein: CASSQDLARLHEQYF.

This chain joins TRBV2 and TRBJ1-3; possibly TRBD1 for D (6 bases). The CDR3 is 13 residues long. The germline gives CDR1 SNHLY, CDR2 FYNNEI. The V end was cut by 6 bases, the J end by 1 base, with 7 bases between. CDR3 residues: CASRQGSGNTIYF. As DNA, the CDR3 is TGTGCCAGCAGACAGGGATCTGGAAACACCATATATTTT.

In its sample, this clone was seen once. The rearrangement links TRBV18 to TRBJ2-3; 9 bases fit TRBD2. The length of the CDR3 is 15 residues. The germline gives CDR1 KGHSH, CDR2 LQKENI. The V segment lost 1 base and the J segment 4 bases; nucleotides outside the gene matches: 3. The CDR3 loop reads CASSPQRGAPDTQYF. CDR3 DNA: TGTGCCAGCTCACCACAGCGGGGGGCACCAGATACGCAGTATTTT.

This chain connects TRBV11-2 to TRBJ1-2; 8 bases agree with TRBD1. V trimming: 7 bases; J trimming: 7 bases; junction bases outside the gene matches: 14. The CDR3 sequence is 15 residues long. Germline-derived CDR1 and CDR2 are SGHAT and FQNNGV. The chain's CDR3 is CASNKIGTGSRGYTF. The CDR3 bases are TGTGCCAGCAACAAGATCGGGACAGGCTCGCGTGGCTACACCTTC.

The V and J genes are TRBV11-3 and TRBJ2-5, with D unclear. Germline V gives CDR1 SGHNT, CDR2 YENEEA. V gave up 1 base and J gave up 5 bases, with 8 bases separating them. This CDR3 has 13 amino acids. The CDR3 coding sequence is TGTGCCAGCAGCTTAGGGCCGGGTGAGACCCAGTACTTC. Protein: CASSLGPGETQYF.

The V gene is TRBV14, the J gene TRBJ1-6; D perhaps matches TRBD1 (6 bases). The CDR3 spans 14 residues. Germline CDR1 SGHDN, CDR2 FVKESK. Trimming shortened V by 3 bases and J by 7 bases, and 10 bases separated the two germline ends. The DNA of the CDR3 is TGTGCCAGCAGCCACCGGGGGGCGAATTCACCCCTCCACTTT. Residues: CASSHRGANSPLHF.

The chain has TRBV2 and TRBJ2-7, with a possible D match to TRBD2 (6 bases). V shed 2 bases and J shed 6 bases, with 11 bases lying between them. The germline V gene has CDR1 SNHLY and CDR2 FYNNEI. This CDR3 is 13 amino acids long. The DNA of the CDR3 is TGTGCCAGCAGTGAAATAATGCGGGGCGAGCAGTACTTC. Encoded protein: CASSEIMRGEQYF.

V gene TRBV10-3 combines with J gene TRBJ2-1; 8 nucleotides agree with TRBD2. Germline CDR1 reads ENHRY; CDR2 reads SYGVKD. Losses at the gene ends were 6 bases for V and 6 bases for J; bases not matched to a gene: 10. The CDR3 is 15 amino acids. The CDR3 sequence: CAISPGLGGGNEQFF. The CDR3, as DNA: TGTGCCATCAGCCCGGGACTAGGAGGGGGCAATGAGCAGTTCTTC.

V gene TRBV30 combines with J gene TRBJ1-5; a weak D match, TRBD1 (6 bases). Germline-derived CDR1 and CDR2 are GTSNPN and SVGIG (reference sequence). This CDR3 has 15 amino acids. Trimming pared 3 bases from V and 3 bases from J, leaving 15 bases between. CDR3 nucleotides: TGTGCCTGGAGCCTGACAGGTAGTCTCAATCAGCCCCAGCATTTT. It translates to CAWSLTGSLNQPQHF.